This record looks at one TCR beta chain sequence and its context. These data come from a study of blood T cell repertoires in COVID-19. Whole-study context: PBMCs, B-cell-depleted T cells, or T cells were the source of the cDNA or gDNA that made up the material.

In the original analysis: Using reference gene primer amplification, nucleated cell counts were estimated. Profiling relied on immunoSEQ multiplex PCR, and the TCRdb table lists in-frame clones only, not all of them. V and J calls and clone size are given by that table; D and trimming were obtained from the DNA. The profile covers about 210,000 clones, with around 90% appearing a single time and 7.5% to 10% taken by the ten largest. Donors in Cohort 3 who had recovered were those with two negative PCRs, healthcare professional clearance, or resolution of their symptoms. CDR1 is SEHNR and CDR2 is FQNEAQ in the germline V gene (reference sequence). The CDR3 sequence is 15 residues long. V trimming: 1 base; J trimming: 7 bases; junction bases outside the gene matches: 9.

This clonotype was sampled from a woman between 18 and 29 years old who had recovered from COVID-19. The rearrangement uses TRBV7-9 and TRBJ1-2; 7 nucleotides align to TRBD1. Sequencing used PBMCs or T cells enriched from blood (not recorded which). Here the CDR3 reads CASSLGGTDSSGYTF. CDR3 coding DNA: TGTGCCAGCAGCTTAGGCGGGACAGACAGCTCTGGCTACACCTTC.